This entry concerns a single T cell receptor (beta chain). This sample stems from a study of shared clonotypes between healthy human individuals. CDR1 MNHEY and CDR2 SVGAGI come from the germline V gene. Losses at the gene ends were 8 bases for V and 2 bases for J; bases not matched to a gene: 4. This CDR3 spans 13 amino acids. Terminally differentiated effector memory CD45RA+ cells were excluded from the naive CD8 cells, which were CD45RO-negative and positively selected for CCR7. The data were produced by immunoSEQ multiplex PCR, yet TCRdb's version contains in-frame clones alone and is incomplete. There are 1.5 million to 2.5 million clones in the sample; approximately 94% occur only once, and 1.2% lies in the top ten.

Sequencing used naive CD8+ T cells sorted from blood. The clonotype was recovered from a man in his late teens or twenties in good health. The genes are TRBV6-5 and TRBJ2-3, with TRBD1 matching 7 bases. CDR3 sequence reads: CASGDSITDTQYF. CDR3 sequence (DNA): TGTGCCAGCGGGGACAGCATCACAGATACGCAGTATTTT.